Following are 17 T cell receptor beta chains from one sample sequenced in a study of neoadjuvant anti-PD-1 for oral cavity cancer. The assay was immunoSEQ multiplex PCR, and TCRdb's table has in-frame clones only and misses some. The sample consists of around 62,000 clones, 79% of them appearing once. The material was PBMCs, obtained before nivolumab (anti-PD-1) treatment. These receptors all come from a person aged 35 to 85 with oral cavity squamous cell carcinoma.

This chain joins TRBV19 and TRBJ1-1; D possibly corresponds to TRBD1 (5 bases). The V gene's germline CDR1 is LNHDA and CDR2 SQIVND (reference sequence). CDR3 length: 15 amino acids. V was pared by 6 bases and J by 1 base, with 15 bases between. In DNA, the CDR3 is TGTGCCAGTAGAATGGGAGCTGGGGCGAACACTGAAGCTTTCTTT. Its protein product is CASRMGAGANTEAFF.

The V gene is TRBV6-6, the J gene TRBJ1-2; D may be TRBD1 (6 bases). Trimming removed 7 bases at V and 1 base at J, with 13 bases between. The CDR3 is 14 residues long. Germline V gene data show CDR1 as MNHNY and CDR2 as SVGAGI (reference sequence). CDR3: CASTFGQLNYGYTF. CDR3 coding DNA: TGTGCCAGCACTTTTGGACAGCTTAACTATGGCTACACCTTC.

This chain connects TRBV7-8 to TRBJ2-5, with 9 bases identical to TRBD2. The V gene's germline CDR1 is SGHVS and CDR2 FQNEAQ. The J segment lost 2 bases and the V segment lost 5 bases, leaving 3 bases of the junction unmatched. CDR3 size: 14 residues. The CDR3 spells CASSRGGDQETQYF. The CDR3 DNA reads TGTGCCAGCAGCCGCGGGGGGGATCAAGAGACCCAGTACTTC.

V gene TRBV2 combines with J gene TRBJ2-1, with D possibly matching TRBD2 (5 bases). Germline CDR1 SNHLY, CDR2 FYNNEI. The CDR3 length is 14 residues. The V gene lost 3 bases and the J gene lost 6 bases, with 12 bases spanning the gap. The CDR3 is CASSEDRRVNEQFF. CDR3 in DNA: TGTGCCAGCAGTGAGGACCGGCGGGTCAATGAGCAGTTCTTC.

This chain joins TRBV10-2 and TRBJ1-2; D unresolved. The CDR3 has 15 amino acids. The V and J ends lost 0 bases and 8 bases respectively, with 16 bases between them. Germline V gene sequence: CDR1 WSHSY, CDR2 SAAADI. CDR3 sequence: CASSESRWEPRGYTF. In DNA, the CDR3 is TGCGCCAGCAGTGAGTCCAGGTGGGAGCCCAGGGGCTACACCTTC.

The rearrangement uses TRBV5-1 and TRBJ2-3, with 10 bases identical to TRBD2. Germline V gene lookup returns CDR1 SGHRS and CDR2 YFSETQ. The CDR3 contains 15 residues. Trimming removed 2 bases from V and 4 bases from J; junction bases left unmatched: 4. The CDR3 loop reads CASSFGSGGSDTQYF. CDR3 in DNA: TGCGCCAGCAGCTTTGGTAGCGGGGGGTCAGATACGCAGTATTTT.

The chain recombines TRBV18 with TRBJ1-1; no clear D gene. There are 15 residues in the CDR3. In germline, CDR1 is KGHSH, CDR2 LQKENI. Trimming took 3 bases from V and 0 from J, leaving 11 bases between them. Here the CDR3 DNA reads TGTGCCAGCTCACCCGGAATGGGAGTGAACACTGAAGCTTTCTTT. Encoded protein: CASSPGMGVNTEAFF.

This clone was seen more than once but under ten times. The chain links TRBV7-2 to TRBJ2-1, with 12 bases fitting TRBD2. CDR1 SGHTA and CDR2 FQGNSA come from the germline V gene. The CDR3 length is 18 residues. J gave up 3 bases and V 4 bases, and 10 bases lay outside the gene matches. CDR3: CASSSSQLAGGLYNEQFF. In nucleotides, the CDR3 is TGTGCCAGCAGCTCTAGCCAGCTAGCGGGGGGGCTCTACAATGAGCAGTTCTTC.

The chain links TRBV19 to TRBJ1-1; unclear D gene. The CDR3 contains 14 residues. Trimming shortened V by 1 base and J by 1 base, and 7 bases separated the two germline ends. In germline, CDR1 is LNHDA, CDR2 SQIVND (reference sequence). For the CDR3, the DNA is TGTGCCAGTAGTATAGGGGCGGAGAACACTGAAGCTTTCTTT. Its translation: CASSIGAENTEAFF.

This chain connects TRBV4-1 to TRBJ2-3; TRBD2 matches 7 bases. This CDR3 comprises 15 residues. The germline V gene encodes CDR1 MGHRA and CDR2 YSYEKL. Trimming cost V 0 bases and J 9 bases; bases outside gene matches: 9. CDR3 nucleotide sequence: TGCGCCAGCAGCCAAGATGGAGGAGCGGGGACGACGCAGTATTTT. As protein: CASSQDGGAGTTQYF.

The rearrangement links TRBV5-6 to TRBJ1-5; D not certain. This CDR3 region has 14 residues. Germline V lookup: CDR1 SGHDT, CDR2 YYEEEE. V was clipped by 1 base and J by 4 bases, with 9 bases between them. The CDR3 region is CASSLRTVNQPQHF. Written as DNA, the CDR3 is TGTGCCAGCAGCTTGAGGACGGTTAATCAGCCCCAGCATTTT.

This clone was observed a few times. The DNA of the CDR3 is TGCAGCGTCGCCACAGGAGGAAGGGTTGGCTATGGCTACACCTTC. Its translation is CSVATGGRVGYGYTF. The chain joins TRBV29-1 to TRBJ1-2; the D gene is possibly TRBD1 (5 bases). The CDR3 is 15 residues long. Trimming pared 6 bases from V and 4 bases from J, leaving 21 bases between. The germline V gene has CDR1 SQVTM and CDR2 ANQGSEA.

The genes are TRBV5-5 and TRBJ2-7, with 11 bases identical to TRBD2. The CDR3 loop spans 15 amino acids. The germline CDR1 and CDR2 sequences are SGHKS and YYEKEE (reference sequence). The V and J ends lost 4 bases and 4 bases, in that order; junction bases with no gene match: 7. The CDR3 sequence is CASSLHTSGGYEQYF. CDR3 sequence (DNA): TGTGCCAGCAGCCTTCATACTAGCGGGGGTTACGAGCAGTACTTC.

V usage is TRBV19 and J usage is TRBJ2-7; D possibly corresponds to TRBD2 (6 bases). The CDR3 contains 13 residues. Per the germline V gene, CDR1 is LNHDA and CDR2 is SQIVND (reference sequence). Trimming took off 3 bases at V and 7 bases at J, with 13 bases between the two ends. The CDR3 coding sequence is TGTGCCAGTAGTATCGTCCGTGGAGGGGAGCAGTACTTC. This sequence encodes CASSIVRGGEQYF. Filled out from reference TRBV19 and TRBJ2-7, the complete variable domain reads DGGITQSPKYLFRKEGQNVTLSCEQNLNHDAMYWYRQDPGQGLRLIYYSQIVNDFQKGDIAEGYSVSREKKESFPLTVTSAQKNPTAFYLCASSIVRGGEQYFGPGTRLTVT.

The table lists this clone with a few counts. V is TRBV5-1 and J is TRBJ1-1; the D is unclear. The CDR3 has 13 residues. The germline V gene encodes CDR1 SGHRS and CDR2 YFSETQ. V lost 4 bases, J lost 0 bases, and 7 bases lay in between. The CDR3 nucleotides read TGCGCCAGCAGCCCCGAATTGAACACTGAAGCTTTCTTT. Translation: CASSPELNTEAFF. Based on the CDR3 plus reference TRBV5-1 and TRBJ1-1, the full variable domain is KAGVTQTPRYLIKTRGQQVTLSCSPISGHRSVSWYQQTPGQGLQFLFEYFSETQRNKGNFPGRFSGRQFSNSRSEMNVSTLELGDSALYLCASSPELNTEAFFGQGTRLTVV.

V is TRBV29-1 and J is TRBJ1-2; maybe TRBD1 (5 bases). The CDR3 covers 10 residues. Germline CDR1 and CDR2: SQVTM and ANQGSEA. The V gene lost 8 bases and the J gene lost 8 bases, with 12 bases spanning the gap. In DNA, the CDR3 is TGCAGCTTTTGGAGGGGCGGCTACACCTTC. It translates to CSFWRGGYTF. The full variable domain, rest sourced from reference TRBV29-1 and TRBJ1-2, is SAVISQKPSRDICQRGTSLTIQCQVDSQVTMMFWYRQQPGQSLTLIATANQGSEATYESGFVIDKFPISRPNLTFSTLTVSNMSPEDSSIYLCSFWRGGYTFGSGTRLTVV.

The DNA of the CDR3 is TGTGCCAGCAGTTACTCGGCTAATGAGCAGTTCTTC. Translating gives CASSYSANEQFF. The chain has TRBV6-5 and TRBJ2-1; D unresolved. This CDR3 spans 12 amino acids. Trimming removed 0 bases at V and 7 bases at J, with 4 bases between. Germline lookup yields CDR1 MNHEY and CDR2 SVGAGI.